The 4 T cell receptor beta chains in this list originate from one sample, sequenced in a study of blood T cell repertoires in COVID-19. Assay: immunoSEQ multiplex PCR; the TCRdb copy retains only in-frame clones and omits some. The data show hundreds of thousands of clones, 80% to 90% seen once. Material: PBMCs or T cells enriched from blood (not recorded which). The receptors were gathered from a young man who had recovered from COVID-19.

Turning to this clone: Distinct nucleotide sequences in the sample also encode this CDR3. This rearrangement joins TRBV7-9 to TRBJ1-1; a possible D gene is TRBD1 (6 bases). Looked up from germline, CDR1 is SEHNR and CDR2 is FQNEAQ (reference sequence). This CDR3 has 13 residues. Trimming removed 5 bases at V and 1 base at J, with 8 bases between. The CDR3 DNA reads TGTGCCAGCAGCCTGGGACAGAACACTGAAGCTTTCTTT. Translated: CASSLGQNTEAFF.

The chain carries TRBV6-4 and TRBJ2-1, with D perhaps TRBD2 (5 bases). The CDR3 extends over 17 amino acids. Germline assignment: CDR1 MRHNA and CDR2 SNTAGT. Trimming pared 2 bases from V and 0 bases from J, leaving 14 bases between. This chain's CDR3 is CASSDPNKADSYNEQFF. The CDR3 coding sequence is TGTGCCAGCAGTGACCCCAATAAAGCGGACTCCTACAATGAGCAGTTCTTC.

The V call is TRBV10-3, the J call TRBJ1-1, with 7 bases matching TRBD1. Per the germline V gene, CDR1 is ENHRY and CDR2 is SYGVKD. The CDR3 loop spans 14 amino acids. V trimming: 7 bases; J trimming: 5 bases; junction bases outside the gene matches: 10. CDR3 loop: CAITGTGVRTEAFF. CDR3 bases: TGTGCCATCACCGGAACAGGGGTTAGAACTGAAGCTTTCTTT.

This sequence joins TRBV6-5 and TRBJ2-7, with TRBD1 matching 7 bases. The V gene end was trimmed by 3 bases and the J gene end by 2 bases; junction bases not matched to a gene: 10. The CDR3 contains 16 residues. From germline, CDR1 is MNHEY and CDR2 SVGAGI. In DNA form, the CDR3 reads TGTGCCAGCAGTTATTTTTCCGGGACAGAGCCCTACGAGCAGTACTTC. Its translation is CASSYFSGTEPYEQYF.